This note documents a single T cell receptor beta chain sequence. This specimen belongs to a study of blood T cell repertoires in COVID-19. TCRdb's table, derived via immunoSEQ multiplex PCR, lists solely in-frame clones and lacks some. In the table there are about 88,000 clones, over 75% of which are singletons. The sequencing input was peripheral blood. The TCR originated in a woman over 75 with acute or convalescent COVID-19.

The CDR3 bases are TGTGCCAGCAGCCGGGACAGGGACTACGAGCAGTACTTC. Translating it yields CASSRDRDYEQYF. This chain connects TRBV7-2 to TRBJ2-7; 9 bases are a match to TRBD1. V was clipped by 5 bases and J by 3 bases; unmatched bases: 2. This CDR3 has 13 amino acids. Germline V gene data show CDR1 as SGHTA and CDR2 as FQGNSA.